This TCR beta chain was retrieved from a study of T cell clonality in common variable immunodeficiency. Study observations and caveats: Fewer deletions and N-nucleotide insertions were reportedly seen in common variable immunodeficiency TCR beta sequences.

This clone was detected ten times or more. Its specificity is unknown. The CDR3 end lies 3 residues beyond the end of the read and is filled in from the germline J gene. Trimming took 4 bases from V and 3 from J; bases not matched to a gene: 6. The CDR3 totals 15 residues. Germline CDR1 is SGHRS and CDR2 is YFSETQ. The protocol was immunoSEQ multiplex PCR, while the TCRdb copy is restricted to in-frame clones and leaves out a portion. The sample was found to contain 25,000 to 35,000 clones, and every one recurs. V usage is TRBV5-1 and J usage is TRBJ1-5, with 8 positions matching TRBD1. The sequenced sample was peripheral blood mononuclear cells. This TCR came from a human donor with common variable immunodeficiency. The CDR3 spells CASSPRTGPNQPQHF. The sequenced CDR3 bases are TGCGCCAGCAGCCCGAGGACAGGGCCCAATCAGCCC.